Shown below are 3 T cell receptor beta chains from a single sample sequenced in a study of identical twins. TCRdb independently ran MiXCR on the 5' RACE reads; one entry per CDR3 protein. The table has 230,000 or so distinct CDR3 sequences, about 8% seen once. The same data also went into a second study, on yellow fever vaccine responses in identical twins.

Input material: CD8+ T cells sorted from blood. All receptors come from a woman aged 18-29 years in good health.

This clonotype was recorded at least ten times. The V call is TRBV12-3 or TRBV12-4, the J call TRBJ2-3; no clear D gene. V lost 7 bases and J 0 bases, leaving 20 bases between the germline ends. The CDR3 loop spans 17 amino acids. This CDR3 is CASTMHQDLLSTDTQYF. The CDR3 DNA is TGTGCCAGCACCATGCACCAAGACTTGCTTAGCACAGATACGCAGTATTTT.

In this sample, this clonotype turned up many times. This chain uses TRBV27 with TRBJ2-1, with D unresolved. The length of the CDR3 is 13 residues. CDR1 and CDR2 from the germline V gene are MNHEY and SMNVEV (reference sequence). V lost 5 bases and J lost 4, with 9 bases in between. The CDR3 sequence: CASSISGYNEQFF. In nucleotides, the CDR3 is TGTGCCAGCAGTATTTCAGGATACAATGAGCAGTTCTTC.

The V gene is TRBV27, the J gene TRBJ2-5; D unclear. Per the germline V gene, CDR1 is MNHEY and CDR2 is SMNVEV (reference sequence). The CDR3 totals 13 residues. Trimming took off 0 bases at V and 5 bases at J, with 7 bases between the two ends. This CDR3 is CASSLSFWETQYF. The DNA for the CDR3 is TGTGCCAGCAGTTTATCTTTTTGGGAGACCCAGTACTTC.